A single sample is the source of the 11 T cell receptor beta chains below, sequenced in a study of blood T cells in healthy people across ages. Next came a second PCR, run for roughly 6 to 11 cycles, which used a sample-barcoded 5' primer along with a J-beta primer mix. TCRdb used MiXCR to reprocess the 5' RACE reads, holding one entry per CDR3 protein. Of over 550,000 distinct CDR3 sequences in the sample, under 30% were seen once. Sequenced input: blood. The receptor source for this set is an elderly woman in good health.

At least ten counts were recorded for this clonotype. V and J are TRBV5-1 and TRBJ2-3; 7 bases agree with TRBD1. The length of the CDR3 is 15 residues. Looked up from germline, CDR1 is SGHRS and CDR2 is YFSETQ. Losses at the gene ends were 5 bases for V and 1 base for J; bases not matched to a gene: 7. The CDR3 is CASSLAGTGTDTQYF. DNA for the CDR3: TGCGCCAGCAGTCTGGCCGGGACAGGCACAGATACGCAGTATTTT.

This rearrangement joins TRBV4-2 to TRBJ1-1; D is uncertain. This CDR3 is 15 amino acids long. Trimming left V 0 bases short and J 0 bases short, with 8 bases between. Germline loops: CDR1 LGHNA, CDR2 YNFKEQ. CDR3 residues: CASSQDRLMNTEAFF. The DNA for the CDR3 is TGTGCCAGCAGCCAAGACAGACTCATGAACACTGAAGCTTTCTTT.

The chain recombines TRBV30 with TRBJ1-5; no reliable D call. Germline values: CDR1 GTSNPN, CDR2 SVGIG (reference sequence). V was shortened by 1 base and J by 5 bases, with 9 bases between the two germline ends. The CDR3 length is 13 residues. CDR3 DNA sequence: TGTGCCTGGAGTGGGTACGGTGATCAGCCCCAGCATTTT. It specifies CAWSGYGDQPQHF.

This clonotype was picked up a small number of times. The rearrangement joins TRBV5-1 to TRBJ2-2, with a tentative D call TRBD1 (6 bases). Per germline, CDR1 SGHRS and CDR2 YFSETQ. This CDR3 spans 16 amino acids. The germline V and J ends were trimmed by 2 bases and 0 bases, with 11 bases remaining between them. This CDR3 is CASSFVTGANTGELFF. CDR3 sequence (DNA): TGCGCCAGCAGCTTCGTGACAGGAGCGAACACCGGGGAGCTGTTTTTT.

This clonotype was detected only a few times. V gene TRBV9 combines with J gene TRBJ1-1; D remains ambiguous. The CDR3 sequence is 14 residues long. With 4 bases removed from V and 4 bases from J, the gap between germline ends came to 14 bases. Germline V CDR1 and CDR2: SGDLS, YYNGEE. CDR3 residues: CASSPSGSVTEAFF. The CDR3 DNA reads TGTGCCAGCAGCCCATCAGGATCAGTCACTGAAGCTTTCTTT. Full variable domain (outside the CDR3, taken from reference TRBV9 and TRBJ1-1): DSGVTQTPKHLITATGQRVTLRCSPRSGDLSVYWYQQSLDQGLQFLIQYYNGEERAKGNILERFSAQQFPDLHSELNLSSLELGDSALYFCASSPSGSVTEAFFGQGTRLTVV.

This chain connects TRBV7-2 to TRBJ2-1; 11 bases line up with TRBD1. The CDR3 loop spans 15 amino acids. CDR1 is SGHTA and CDR2 is FQGNSA in the germline V gene. After removal of 3 bases from V and 6 bases from J, the junction contained 4 bases not matched to a gene. The CDR3 here is CASSFGQGAPNEQFF. The DNA for the CDR3 is TGTGCCAGCAGCTTTGGACAGGGGGCTCCCAATGAGCAGTTCTTC.

This clonotype has a count of ten or more. The gene calls are TRBV4-1 and TRBJ2-5, with TRBD2 matching over 8 bases. J was trimmed by 10 bases and V by 4 bases; bases with no gene match: 14. The CDR3 sequence is 15 residues long. Per the germline V gene, CDR1 is MGHRA and CDR2 is YSYEKL. The CDR3 sequence is CASSPLPAGARGQYF. CDR3 nucleotide sequence: TGCGCCAGCAGCCCATTACCAGCGGGGGCCAGGGGCCAGTACTTC.

About this clonotype itself: A single base separates this from a much larger clone, so it may be a read error. This sequence joins TRBV5-6 and TRBJ2-6; either TRBD1 or TRBD2 may supply D (5 bases each). Germline CDR1 reads SGHDT; CDR2 reads YYEEEE. This CDR3 region has 15 residues. The CDR3, as DNA: TGTGCCGGCAGCTTGGGGGTCGACTTAGCCAACGTCCTGACTTTC. Translating gives CAGSLGVDLANVLTF.

This clonotype occurred many times. The chain employs TRBV9 and TRBJ2-3, with 11 bases identical to TRBD1. J was trimmed by 6 bases and V by 1 base; bases with no gene match: 7. Per the germline V gene, CDR1 is SGDLS and CDR2 is YYNGEE. The CDR3 totals 16 residues. CDR3 coding DNA: TGTGCCAGCAGCGTATTAGGACAGGGGGCATCGGATACGCAGTATTTT. It yields the protein CASSVLGQGASDTQYF.

V gene TRBV7-9 combines with J gene TRBJ2-5; D is perhaps TRBD1 (6 bases). This CDR3 contains 15 residues. Between the trimmed V and J ends, which lost 5 bases and 0 bases, there was a span of 13 bases. CDR1 and CDR2 from the germline V gene are SEHNR and FQNEAQ (reference sequence). This CDR3 reads CASSAGQQYQETQYF. DNA for the CDR3: TGTGCCAGCAGCGCCGGACAGCAGTACCAAGAGACCCAGTACTTC.

This clonotype was observed a few times. The rearrangement uses TRBV27 and TRBJ2-2; no firm D call. This CDR3 is 15 amino acids long. From germline, CDR1 is MNHEY and CDR2 SMNVEV (reference sequence). Trimming left V 2 bases short and J 4 bases short, with 11 bases between. In DNA, the CDR3 is TGTGCCAGCAGTTTAGACACCACACCCACCGGGGAGCTGTTTTTT. This translates into CASSLDTTPTGELFF.